This T cell receptor (beta chain) emerged from a study of Ad26.COV2.S vaccination and SARS-CoV-2 variants. Overall study findings and caveats: Vaccinees and placebo recipients showed similar non-spike TCR breadth. Placebo recipients trailed vaccine recipients in spike-specific TCR breadth.

This clone was counted a single time. What it binds is unknown. The germline V and J ends were trimmed by 4 bases and 6 bases, with 11 bases remaining between them. This CDR3 is built from 12 residues. Germline CDR1 and CDR2: SGHNT and YYREEE (reference sequence). Generated by immunoSEQ multiplex PCR, the TCRdb table keeps only in-frame clones and is missing some. Of 410,000 or so clones detected, about 90% appear once; the ten largest clones hold over 1.5%. As to treatment: some 20 received Ad26.COV2.S at low or high dose, single or two shots; 5 received placebo; per-sample allocation not given. Sampling was done on day 63 after the first vaccine or placebo injection. The donor's status was that of an adult aged 18-55 years in Boston. As its vector, the vaccine had Ad26, which expressed Wuhan-strain SARS-CoV-2 spike.

Sequencing was performed on peripheral blood, taken in a trial of Ad26.COV2.S vaccine versus placebo. The chain recombines TRBV5-4 with TRBJ2-7; D is perhaps TRBD2 (5 bases). The receptor was derived from a person between 18 and 60 years old who received the Ad26.COV2.S COVID-19 vaccine or a placebo. The CDR3 nucleotides are TGTGCCAGCAGCCCAAGGAGCGGCGAGCAGTACTTC. Its translation is CASSPRSGEQYF. The full variable domain, its missing parts supplied by reference TRBV5-4 and TRBJ2-7, is ETGVTQSPTHLIKTRGQQVTLRCSSQSGHNTVSWYQQALGQGPQFIFQYYREEENGRGNFPPRFSGLQFPNYSSELNVNALELDDSALYLCASSPRSGEQYFGPGTRLTVT.